This passage covers 16 T cell receptor beta chains from one sample sequenced in a study of shared clonotypes between healthy human individuals. The data were produced by immunoSEQ multiplex PCR, yet TCRdb's version contains in-frame clones alone and is incomplete. The sample has millions of clones; about 93% are singletons. Naive CD8 cells comprised CD45RO-negative, CCR7-positively selected cells, excluding terminally differentiated effector memory CD45RA+ cells. The sequencing sample was made of naive CD8+ T cells from PBMCs. All receptors derive from a man aged 18 to 30 in good health. Some clones in this sample may be carry-over from other donors' samples.

This rearrangement joins TRBV7-9 to TRBJ2-5; D may be TRBD2 (5 bases). The germline V and J ends were trimmed by 4 bases and 3 bases, with 18 bases remaining between them. This CDR3 contains 16 residues. CDR1 is SEHNR, CDR2 FQNEAQ, per germline (reference sequence). CDR3 sequence reads: CASSSLTEDLEETQYF. The CDR3 DNA sequence: TGTGCCAGCAGCTCGCTGACGGAGGACCTGGAAGAGACCCAGTACTTC.

The V call is TRBV27, the J call TRBJ1-4, with 7 bases fitting TRBD1. This CDR3 contains 17 residues. Per germline, CDR1 MNHEY and CDR2 SMNVEV (reference sequence). V lost 6 bases, J lost 0 bases, and 10 bases stayed unmatched. Here the CDR3 reads CASSAKHRGSTNEKLFF. The CDR3 DNA reads as TGTGCCAGCAGCGCCAAGCACAGGGGATCAACTAATGAAAAACTGTTTTTT.

The gene calls are TRBV6-5 and TRBJ2-7; no firm D call. Germline CDR1 and CDR2: MNHEY and SVGAGI. Trimming pared 8 bases from V and 9 bases from J, leaving 20 bases between. This CDR3 is built from 13 residues. CDR3 protein: CASYPGPAMGQYF. CDR3 DNA: TGTGCCAGCTACCCCGGGCCTGCGATGGGGCAGTACTTC.

Concerning this clone itself: Other DNA sequences from this sample encode an identical CDR3 as well. V is TRBV7-9 and J is TRBJ2-5; D not resolved. CDR3 length: 14 residues. The germline gives CDR1 SEHNR, CDR2 FQNEAQ (reference sequence). The V gene lost 5 bases and the J gene lost 5 bases, with 15 bases spanning the gap. Written as DNA, the CDR3 is TGTGCCAGCAGCCCACCCGCCGGTGGGGAGACCCAGTACTTC. Protein sequence: CASSPPAGGETQYF.

This clone was seen once. The chain is built from TRBV7-8 and TRBJ1-2, with D possibly matching TRBD1 (5 bases). The CDR3 has 15 amino acids. CDR1 is SGHVS, CDR2 FQNEAQ, per germline. Trimming cost V 5 bases and J 6 bases, with 19 bases left between them. This CDR3 is CASSLNPGLENGYTF. CDR3 DNA sequence: TGTGCCAGCAGCCTCAACCCGGGACTTGAGAATGGCTACACCTTC.

The CDR3 protein is CASSLLSEAYEQYF. The DNA of the CDR3 is TGTGCCAGCAGTTTGTTGTCTGAAGCCTACGAGCAGTACTTC. V is TRBV28 and J is TRBJ2-7; D gene ambiguous. The V end was cut by 3 bases, the J end by 2 bases, with 11 bases between. Germline CDR1 is MDHEN and CDR2 is SYDVKM. CDR3 length: 14 amino acids. The full variable domain, with the rest looked up from reference TRBV28 and TRBJ2-7, is DVKVTQSSRYLVKRTGEKVFLECVQDMDHENMFWYRQDPGLGLRLIYFSYDVKMKEKGDIPEGYSVSREKKERFSLILESASTNQTSMYLCASSLLSEAYEQYFGPGTRLTVT.

The chain recombines TRBV6-1 with TRBJ1-2, with D tentatively TRBD1 (6 bases). With 2 bases removed from V and 8 bases from J, the gap between germline ends came to 18 bases. The V gene's germline CDR1 is MNHNS and CDR2 SASEGT. The CDR3 has 15 residues. This CDR3 reads CASSEWQSQGRGYTF. The CDR3, as DNA: TGTGCCAGCAGTGAATGGCAATCCCAGGGGAGAGGCTACACCTTC.

The chain links TRBV9 to TRBJ2-2; a possible D gene is TRBD1 (5 bases). This CDR3 spans 16 amino acids. V was pared by 4 bases and J by 0 bases, with 13 bases between. The germline V gene has CDR1 SGDLS and CDR2 YYNGEE. The CDR3: CASSLPNRPNTGELFF. Here the CDR3 DNA reads TGTGCCAGCAGCCTGCCAAACAGGCCGAACACCGGGGAGCTGTTTTTT.

This chain joins TRBV4-1 and TRBJ2-2; maybe TRBD1 (5 bases). V was trimmed by 1 base and J by 7 bases, leaving 13 bases between them. CDR1 MGHRA and CDR2 YSYEKL come from the germline V gene. This CDR3 contains 15 residues. DNA of the CDR3: TGCGCCAGCAGCCAAGGACAGCAAAATGGCGGGGAGCTGTTTTTT. This sequence encodes CASSQGQQNGGELFF.

The rearrangement joins TRBV27 to TRBJ2-1, with D perhaps matching TRBD2 (5 bases). Trimming took off 4 bases at V and 8 bases at J, with 15 bases between the two ends. The CDR3 loop spans 14 amino acids. Germline V gives CDR1 MNHEY, CDR2 SMNVEV (reference sequence). CDR3 in DNA: TGTGCCAGCAGTTCCCTTATATCGCGGGATGAGCAGTTCTTC. The encoded protein is CASSSLISRDEQFF.

The chain has TRBV27 and TRBJ1-1; no clear D. The V end lost 1 base, the J end lost 6 bases, and 9 bases lay between the germline ends. There are 13 residues in the CDR3. Per the germline V gene, CDR1 is MNHEY and CDR2 is SMNVEV (reference sequence). CDR3 amino acids: CASSLFPLAEAFF. The CDR3 DNA reads TGTGCCAGCAGTTTATTCCCGTTGGCTGAAGCTTTCTTT.

Points on this clone: Other DNA sequences in this specimen translate into the identical CDR3. This chain connects TRBV11-2 to TRBJ2-7; D not resolved. The CDR3 is made up of 13 amino acids. V was pared by 1 base and J by 1 base, with 5 bases between. The germline V gene has CDR1 SGHAT and CDR2 FQNNGV. CDR3 DNA: TGTGCCAGCAGCTTAGTGGGGTCCTACGAGCAGTACTTC. This translates into CASSLVGSYEQYF.

This chain joins TRBV2 and TRBJ2-7; 10 bases agree with TRBD2. Germline lookup yields CDR1 SNHLY and CDR2 FYNNEI. Trimming at V came to 3 bases and at J to 3 bases, leaving 5 bases not matched to a gene. The CDR3 consists of 15 residues. In DNA, the CDR3 is TGTGCCAGCAGTGACCCGGGACTAGCGAGCTACGAGCAGTACTTC. It encodes CASSDPGLASYEQYF.

This clone occurred once. The DNA of the CDR3 is TGTGCCAGCAGCTCCCCCCTCCAAAATGAGCAGTTCTTC. As protein: CASSSPLQNEQFF. The chain couples TRBV7-9 to TRBJ2-1; D not resolved. CDR3 length equals 13 residues. CDR1 and CDR2 (germline): SEHNR, FQNEAQ (reference sequence). The ends were cut back, 4 bases at V and 7 bases at J, with 11 bases in the middle.

The V call is TRBV7-6, the J call TRBJ2-3, with 8 bases fitting TRBD2. Germline CDR1 reads SGHVS; CDR2 reads FNYEAQ. This CDR3 spans 16 amino acids. V lost 1 base, J lost 2 bases, and 5 bases stayed unmatched. For the CDR3, the DNA is TGTGCCAGCAGCTTAGTTGTTAGCGGGGTCACAGATACGCAGTATTTT. This sequence encodes CASSLVVSGVTDTQYF.

This sequence joins TRBV29-1 and TRBJ1-2; no reliable D call. Trimming pared 7 bases from V and 7 bases from J, leaving 16 bases between. This CDR3 is 12 amino acids long. Germline assignment: CDR1 SQVTM and CDR2 ANQGSEA. The CDR3 sequence: CSAPEAGVGYTF. CDR3 DNA: TGCAGCGCCCCCGAGGCGGGAGTTGGCTACACCTTC.